The clone carrying this TCR beta chain was counted once. Per the germline V gene, CDR1 is GTSNPN and CDR2 is SVGIG (reference sequence). CDR3 length: 12 residues. V was pared by 5 bases and J by 6 bases, with 1 base of the junction left unmatched. The data derive from a study of cytomegalovirus exposure and HLA in healthy donors. Researchers ran the PCR with 60 Vbeta and 13 Jbeta primers. Data came from immunoSEQ multiplex PCR; TCRdb stores just in-frame clones and leaves some out. The top ten hold 5.1% of the sample, which has fewer than 150,000 clones, approximately 80% seen once. The receptor's source is a male donor in good health and CMV-seronegative. Sequenced material: PBMCs. The V call is TRBV30, the J call TRBJ1-5; TRBD1 aligns across 10 bases. CDR3 coding DNA: TGTGCCTGGGGACAGGGGGTTCAGCCCCAGCATTTT. This encodes CAWGQGVQPQHF.